This paragraph reports one T cell receptor (beta chain). The antigen is undetermined. This entry comes from a study of cytomegalovirus exposure and HLA in healthy donors. In the study overall: HLA-typed donors were the source of about 85 million unique TCRs held in an early data release.

PCR used 60 Vbeta primers and 13 Jbeta primers. Profiled with immunoSEQ multiplex PCR; TCRdb holds only in-frame clones, not every one. The sample contains 170,000 or so clones, roughly 80% of which appear only once. Donors had nominal health at sampling but likely had unrecorded immune exposures. V was shortened by 3 bases and J by 8 bases, with 11 bases between the two germline ends. Germline CDR1 is SGHRS and CDR2 is YFSETQ. This CDR3 has 12 residues. Study-wide results and caveats: The authors confirmed in vitro that a few CMV-associated chains were specific for CMV antigens. In a later analysis, productive TCRs from donors in an Asian-associated ancestry cluster reportedly carried fewer N-insertions than the cohort mean.

This clonotype originated in a man in his thirties or forties in good health and CMV-seropositive. The chain carries TRBV5-1 and TRBJ1-2, with D possibly TRBD1 on 5 matching bases. Source material: PBMCs. CDR3 DNA sequence: TGCGCCAGCAGCTCCCCGGGACTGGGCTACACCTTC. Encoded protein: CASSSPGLGYTF.